This is a list of T cell receptor beta chains from one sample in a study of PD-L1 blockade in urothelial cancer. This table comes from immunoSEQ multiplex PCR, and its TCRdb copy is limited to in-frame clones, with some not included. Altogether 40,000 to 55,000 clones are present, more than 75% being singletons, with the ten largest covering under 11%. The sequencing used PBMCs, collected around atezolizumab (anti-PD-L1) treatment. These receptors were taken from a man aged 60 to 75 with urothelial cancer. Both conserved end residues are part of each CDR3. A D gene is named only where the DNA matches it firmly. Not all rows give a size; the values are once, few, many and, for expanded clones, a class.

CDR3 protein: CASSFSRGLSYEQYF
CDR3 DNA: TGTGCCAGCAGCTTCAGCAGGGGCCTCTCCTACGAGCAGTACTTC
clone size: .
D gene: .
V gene: TRBV11-2
J gene: TRBJ2-7
CDR3 length: 15

CDR3 protein: CASSLAATSGPTNTGELFF
CDR3 DNA: TGTGCCAGCAGCCTGGCGGCGACTAGCGGACCTACGAACACCGGGGAGCTGTTTTTT
clone size: few
D gene: TRBD2
V gene: TRBV5-5
J gene: TRBJ2-2
CDR3 length: 19

CDR3 protein: CASSQTGGDEKLFF
CDR3 DNA: TGTGCCAGCAGCCAGACAGGGGGCGATGAAAAACTGTTTTTT
clone size: few
D gene: TRBD1
V gene: TRBV7-9
J gene: TRBJ1-4
CDR3 length: 14

CDR3 protein: CASSSGGRSGRQYF
CDR3 DNA: TGTGCCAGCAGCTCGGGGGGGCGTTCCGGGAGGCAGTACTTC
clone size: .
D gene: TRBD2
V gene: TRBV7-9
J gene: TRBJ2-7
CDR3 length: 14

CDR3 protein: CASSSIAGGPSTDTQYF
CDR3 DNA: TGCGCCAGCAGCTCCATAGCGGGGGGGCCGAGCACAGATACGCAGTATTTT
clone size: .
D gene: TRBD2
V gene: TRBV5-1
J gene: TRBJ2-3
CDR3 length: 17

CDR3 protein: CSVHLQGGSSYEQYF
CDR3 DNA: TGCAGCGTTCACCTACAGGGCGGGAGCTCCTACGAGCAGTACTTC
clone size: .
D gene: .
V gene: TRBV29-1
J gene: TRBJ2-7
CDR3 length: 15

CDR3 protein: CASSPGQGVIGYTF
CDR3 DNA: TGCGCCAGCAGCCCAGGACAGGGAGTAATTGGCTACACCTTC
clone size: .
D gene: TRBD1
V gene: TRBV5-1
J gene: TRBJ1-2
CDR3 length: 14

CDR3 protein: CASSFRGPATNEKLFF
CDR3 DNA: TGCGCCAGCAGCTTCCGAGGGCCTGCAACTAATGAAAAACTGTTTTTT
clone size: .
D gene: .
V gene: TRBV5-1
J gene: TRBJ1-4
CDR3 length: 16

CDR3 protein: CASSYSGGMEQYF
CDR3 DNA: TGTGCCAGCAGTTACTCCGGGGGGATGGAGCAGTACTTC
clone size: once
D gene: TRBD2
V gene: TRBV6-6
J gene: TRBJ2-7
CDR3 length: 13

CDR3 protein: CASSLSPSGIETQYF
CDR3 DNA: TGTGCCAGCTCACTTTCTCCTAGCGGGATAGAGACCCAGTACTTC
clone size: .
D gene: TRBD2
V gene: TRBV18
J gene: TRBJ2-5
CDR3 length: 15